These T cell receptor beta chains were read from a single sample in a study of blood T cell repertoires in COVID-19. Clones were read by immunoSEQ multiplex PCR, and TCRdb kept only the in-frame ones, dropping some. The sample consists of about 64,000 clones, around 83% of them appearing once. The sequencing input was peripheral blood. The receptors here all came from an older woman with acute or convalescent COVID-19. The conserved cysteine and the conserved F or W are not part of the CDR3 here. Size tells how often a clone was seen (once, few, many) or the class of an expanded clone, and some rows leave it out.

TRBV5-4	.	ASSSSGSNQPQH
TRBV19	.	ASTLDRARKLF
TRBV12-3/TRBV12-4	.	ASSPGDGTEAF
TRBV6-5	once	ASRRQGAGNTIY
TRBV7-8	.	ASSLPLRLAGGRQEQF
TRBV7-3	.	ASSPGTGGDEQY
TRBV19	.	ASMGTGVANEKLF
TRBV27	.	ASSSSGGKRNTEAF
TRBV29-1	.	SVRRGRERGYT
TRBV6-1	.	ASSEVRGDGYT
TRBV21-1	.	ASSMGPTYGNTIY
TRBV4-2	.	ASSQEPLWQGANYGYT
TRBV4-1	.	ASSPFVFGGGGHSYEQY
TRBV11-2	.	ASSSYSPPYEQY
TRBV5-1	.	ASSGQGAGNTEAF
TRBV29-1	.	SAKTGTEAF
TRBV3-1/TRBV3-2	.	ASSQGLGGNTEAF
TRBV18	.	ASSSDREVEAF
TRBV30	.	AWQRGGTEAF
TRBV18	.	ASSPGQIKNEKLF
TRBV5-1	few	ASSLGRDREILNYGYT
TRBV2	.	ASSEGQISPGELF
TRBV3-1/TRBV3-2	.	ASSQEERGRQF
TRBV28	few	ASSGGTSGNEQF
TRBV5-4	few	ASSLRAGMGNIQY
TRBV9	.	ASSVDPGAISGNTIY
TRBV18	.	ASSPGSAANYGYT
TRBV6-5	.	ASMRDTLAEQY
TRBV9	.	ASSVKASPDTQY
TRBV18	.	ASSPERGVTYEQY
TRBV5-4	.	ASSFGTAKGTEAF
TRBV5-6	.	ASTNLDRDSDGYT
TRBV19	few	ASSLPGDTEAF
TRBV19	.	ASHSREGNYGYT
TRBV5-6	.	ASGDASTDTQY
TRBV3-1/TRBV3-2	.	ASSQGGSGGAYNEQF
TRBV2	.	ASSDSVQPHEKLF
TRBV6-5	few	ASDSGVSNSPLH
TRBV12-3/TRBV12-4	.	ASSFLGNSPLH
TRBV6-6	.	ASSDRAGGEKLF
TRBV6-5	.	ASSYKGPNQPQH
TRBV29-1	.	SVAGTGKREQY
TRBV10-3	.	AISPPGGRGNTIY
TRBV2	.	ASSAGRGYEQF
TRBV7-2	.	ASSPAFAGSSYNEQF
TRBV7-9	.	ASSSGHFTSGNTIY
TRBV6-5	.	ASSYTLGDGYT
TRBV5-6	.	ASSGTSGGPLAKNIQY
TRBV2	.	ASSEGQGAGQPQH
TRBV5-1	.	ASSLGSRGQETQY